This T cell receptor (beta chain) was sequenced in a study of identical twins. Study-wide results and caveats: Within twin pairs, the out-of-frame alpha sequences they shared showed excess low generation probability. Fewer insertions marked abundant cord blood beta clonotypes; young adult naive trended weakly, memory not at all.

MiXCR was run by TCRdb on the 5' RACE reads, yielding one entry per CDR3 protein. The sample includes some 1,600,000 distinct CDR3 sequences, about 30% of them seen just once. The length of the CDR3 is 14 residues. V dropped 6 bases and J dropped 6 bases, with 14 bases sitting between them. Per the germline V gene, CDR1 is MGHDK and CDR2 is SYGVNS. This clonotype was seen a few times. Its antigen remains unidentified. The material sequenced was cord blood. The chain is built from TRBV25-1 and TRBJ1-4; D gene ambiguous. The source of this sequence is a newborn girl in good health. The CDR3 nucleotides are TGTGCCAGCAGCCAAGGGTGGCACCATGAAAAACTGTTTTTT. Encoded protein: CASSQGWHHEKLFF.